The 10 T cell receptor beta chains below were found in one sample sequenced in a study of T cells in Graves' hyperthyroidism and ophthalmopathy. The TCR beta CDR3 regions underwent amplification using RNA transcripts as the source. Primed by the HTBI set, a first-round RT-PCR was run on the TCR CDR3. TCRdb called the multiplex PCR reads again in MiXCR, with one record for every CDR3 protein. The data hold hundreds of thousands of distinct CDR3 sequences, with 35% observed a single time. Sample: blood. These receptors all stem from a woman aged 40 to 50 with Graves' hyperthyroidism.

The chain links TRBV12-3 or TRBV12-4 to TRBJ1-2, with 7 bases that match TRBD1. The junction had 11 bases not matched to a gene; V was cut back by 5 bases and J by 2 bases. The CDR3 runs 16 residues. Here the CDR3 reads CASSDLPGQRNYGYTF. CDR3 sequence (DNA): TGTGCCAGCAGTGATCTACCGGGACAGCGGAACTATGGCTACACCTTC.

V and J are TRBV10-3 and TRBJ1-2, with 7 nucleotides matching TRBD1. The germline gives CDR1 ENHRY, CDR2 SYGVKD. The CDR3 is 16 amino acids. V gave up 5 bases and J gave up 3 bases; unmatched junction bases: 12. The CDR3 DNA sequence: TGTGCCATCAGTCGGGACAGACCTCCCACTTACTATGGCTACACCTTC. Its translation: CAISRDRPPTYYGYTF.

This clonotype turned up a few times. The CDR3 loop is CASSFPPGHSNEKLFF. CDR3 nucleotide sequence: TGTGCCAGCAGTTTTCCTCCGGGACATAGTAATGAAAAACTGTTTTTT. V gene TRBV12-3 or TRBV12-4 combines with J gene TRBJ1-4; tentative D call: TRBD1 (6 bases). The CDR3 is made up of 16 amino acids. The germline V and J ends were trimmed by 3 bases and 4 bases, with 15 bases remaining between them.

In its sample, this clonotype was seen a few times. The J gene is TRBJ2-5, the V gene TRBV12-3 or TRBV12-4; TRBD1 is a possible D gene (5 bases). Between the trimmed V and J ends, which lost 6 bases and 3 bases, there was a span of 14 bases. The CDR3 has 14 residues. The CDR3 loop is CASSTRTKKETQYF. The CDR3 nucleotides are TGTGCCAGCAGCACGCGGACAAAAAAAGAGACCCAGTACTTC.

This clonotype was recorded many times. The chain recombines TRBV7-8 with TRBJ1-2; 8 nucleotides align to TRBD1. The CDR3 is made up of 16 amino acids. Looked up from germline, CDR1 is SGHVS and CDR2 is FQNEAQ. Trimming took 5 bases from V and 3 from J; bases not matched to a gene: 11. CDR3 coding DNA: TGTGCCAGCAGCCCACAATCGGACAGGGCCTACTATGGCTACACCTTC. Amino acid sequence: CASSPQSDRAYYGYTF.

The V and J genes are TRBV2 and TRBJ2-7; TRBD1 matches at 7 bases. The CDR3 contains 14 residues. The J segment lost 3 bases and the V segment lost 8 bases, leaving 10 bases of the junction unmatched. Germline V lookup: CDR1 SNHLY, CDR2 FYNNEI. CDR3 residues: CASHGQVSFYEQYF. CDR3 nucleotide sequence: TGTGCCAGCCATGGACAGGTCAGCTTCTACGAGCAGTACTTC.

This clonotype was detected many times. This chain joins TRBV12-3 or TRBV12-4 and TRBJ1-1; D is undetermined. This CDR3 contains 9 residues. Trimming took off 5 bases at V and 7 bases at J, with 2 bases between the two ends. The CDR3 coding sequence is TGTGCCAGCAGTCATGAAGCTTTCTTT. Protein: CASSHEAFF.

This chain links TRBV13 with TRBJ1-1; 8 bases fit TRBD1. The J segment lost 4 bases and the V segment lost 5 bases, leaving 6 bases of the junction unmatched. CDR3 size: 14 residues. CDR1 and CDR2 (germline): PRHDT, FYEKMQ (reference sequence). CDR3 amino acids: CASSSGDRGTEAFF. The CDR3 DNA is TGTGCCAGCAGCAGTGGCGACAGGGGCACTGAAGCTTTCTTT. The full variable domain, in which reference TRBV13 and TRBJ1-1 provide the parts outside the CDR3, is AAGVIQSPRHLIKEKRETATLKCYPIPRHDTVYWYQQGPGQDPQFLISFYEKMQSDKGSIPDRFSAQQFSDYHSELNMSSLELGDSALYFCASSSGDRGTEAFFGQGTRLTVV.

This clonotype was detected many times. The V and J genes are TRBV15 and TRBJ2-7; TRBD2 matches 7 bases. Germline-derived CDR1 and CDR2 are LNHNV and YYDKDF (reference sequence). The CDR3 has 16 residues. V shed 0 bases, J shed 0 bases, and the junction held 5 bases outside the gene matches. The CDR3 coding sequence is TGTGCCACCAGCAGAGATTTGTCTAGCGGCTCCTACGAGCAGTACTTC. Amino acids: CATSRDLSSGSYEQYF.

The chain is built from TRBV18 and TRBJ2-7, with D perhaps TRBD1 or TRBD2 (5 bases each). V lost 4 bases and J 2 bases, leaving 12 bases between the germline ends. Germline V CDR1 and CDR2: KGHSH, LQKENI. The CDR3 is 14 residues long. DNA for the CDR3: TGTGCCAGCTCACGTAGGGACGGAGCCTACGAGCAGTACTTC. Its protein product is CASSRRDGAYEQYF.